This TCR beta chain was sequenced for a study of shared clonotypes between healthy human individuals. Generated by immunoSEQ multiplex PCR, the TCRdb table keeps only in-frame clones and is missing some. The sample lists over a million clones; roughly 96% were seen once. This TCR derives from a young man in good health. Sequencing input: naive CD4+ T cells sorted from blood. Subset: CD45RA+ positively selected.

CDR3 sequence reads: CASSLTAPGVYNEQFF. DNA of the CDR3: TGTGCCAGCAGTTTAACCGCCCCGGGGGTTTACAATGAGCAGTTCTTC. J is TRBJ2-1 and V is TRBV6-5; TRBD2 might be the D (6 bases). Trimming removed 4 bases at V and 4 bases at J, with 17 bases between. This CDR3 is built from 16 residues. The germline CDR1 and CDR2 sequences are MNHEY and SVGAGI.